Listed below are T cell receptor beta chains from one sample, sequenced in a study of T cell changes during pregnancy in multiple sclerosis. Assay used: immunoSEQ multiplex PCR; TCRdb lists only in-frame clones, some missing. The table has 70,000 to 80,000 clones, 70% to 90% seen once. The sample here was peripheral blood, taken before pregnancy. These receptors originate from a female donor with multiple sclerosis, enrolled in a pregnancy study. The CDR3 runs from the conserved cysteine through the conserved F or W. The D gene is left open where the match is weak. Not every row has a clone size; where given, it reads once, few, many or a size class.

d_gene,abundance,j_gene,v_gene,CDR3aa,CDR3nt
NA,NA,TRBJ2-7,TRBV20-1,CSASLRDEQYF,TGCAGTGCTAGTTTGAGGGACGAGCAGTACTTC
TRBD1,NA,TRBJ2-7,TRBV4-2,CASSQEDRAYEQYF,TGTGCCAGCAGCCAAGAGGACAGGGCCTACGAGCAGTACTTC
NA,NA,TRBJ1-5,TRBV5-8,CASSFLSQPQHF,TGTGCCAGCAGCTTCCTGAGTCAGCCCCAGCATTTT
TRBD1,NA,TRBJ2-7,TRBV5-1,CASKATQTGLSYEQYF,TGCGCCAGCAAGGCCACTCAGACAGGGTTGTCCTACGAGCAGTACTTC
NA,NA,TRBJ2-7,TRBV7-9,CASSPTGIPSYEQYF,TGTGCCAGCAGCCCCACCGGGATACCCTCCTACGAGCAGTACTTC
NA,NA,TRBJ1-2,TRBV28,CASRETGFDYGYTF,TGTGCCAGCAGGGAAACAGGGTTTGACTATGGCTACACCTTC
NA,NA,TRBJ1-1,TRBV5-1,CASSSSRQGYTEAFF,TGCGCCAGCAGTTCTTCCCGCCAGGGATACACTGAAGCTTTCTTT
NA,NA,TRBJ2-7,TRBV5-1,CASSSTFQRPYEQYF,TGCGCCAGCAGCTCTACCTTTCAGCGGCCATACGAGCAGTACTTC
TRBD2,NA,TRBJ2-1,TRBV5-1,CASSLQPSGTGNEQFF,TGCGCCAGCAGCTTGCAGCCTAGCGGGACCGGGAATGAGCAGTTCTTC
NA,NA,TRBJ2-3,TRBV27,CASSLFFEDTQYF,TGTGCCAGCAGTTTATTTTTCGAGGATACGCAGTATTTT
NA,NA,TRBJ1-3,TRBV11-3,CASSSGLGGNTIYF,TGTGCCAGCAGCTCCGGACTTGGGGGAAACACCATATATTTT
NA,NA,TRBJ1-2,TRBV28,CASSLTAGGGYGYTF,TGTGCCAGCAGTTTAACAGCGGGGGGTGGCTATGGCTACACCTTC
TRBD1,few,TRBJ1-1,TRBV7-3,CASSSGTGENTEAFF,TGTGCCAGCAGCTCCGGGACAGGGGAGAACACTGAAGCTTTCTTT
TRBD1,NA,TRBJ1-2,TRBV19,CASSMFDRVLTGGYTF,TGTGCCAGTAGTATGTTCGACAGGGTTTTAACGGGCGGCTACACCTTC
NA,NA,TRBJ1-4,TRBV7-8,CASSLGAYKVEKLFF,TGTGCCAGCAGCTTGGGAGCGTACAAGGTTGAAAAACTGTTTTTT
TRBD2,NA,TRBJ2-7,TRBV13,CASSSSGSSYEQYF,TGTGCCAGCAGCTCTAGCGGAAGCTCCTACGAGCAGTACTTC
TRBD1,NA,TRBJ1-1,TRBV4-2,CASSQVTGTGRSEAFF,TGTGCCAGCAGCCAAGTAACCGGGACAGGGCGGTCTGAAGCTTTCTTT
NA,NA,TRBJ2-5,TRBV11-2,CASSFDSPGETQYF,TGTGCCAGCAGCTTTGACTCCCCGGGAGAGACCCAGTACTTC
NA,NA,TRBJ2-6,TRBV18,CASSPPGLQVSGANVLTF,TGTGCCAGCTCACCTCCGGGACTTCAGGTCTCTGGGGCCAACGTCCTGACTTTC
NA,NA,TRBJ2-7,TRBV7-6,CASSQGSYEQYF,TGTGCCAGCAGCCAGGGGTCCTACGAGCAGTACTTC
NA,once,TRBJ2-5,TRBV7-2,CASSLAQGIETQYF,TGTGCCAGCAGCTTAGCGCAGGGTATCGAGACCCAGTACTTC
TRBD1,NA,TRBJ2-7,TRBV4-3,CASSQGAGQGTYEQYF,TGCGCCAGCAGCCAAGGAGCTGGACAGGGGACCTACGAGCAGTACTTC
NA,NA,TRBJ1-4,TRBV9,CASSEGGAPPNEKLFF,TGTGCCAGCAGCGAGGGGGGGGCCCCACCTAATGAAAAACTGTTTTTT
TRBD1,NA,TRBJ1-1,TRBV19,CASSADRGGEAFF,TGTGCCAGTAGTGCGGACAGGGGTGGTGAAGCTTTCTTT
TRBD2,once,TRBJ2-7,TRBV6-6,CASSNTGTSGRYEQYF,TGTGCCAGCAGTAACACGGGGACTAGCGGGAGATACGAGCAGTACTTC
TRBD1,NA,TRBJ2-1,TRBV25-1,CASSDFRLGTGAPNEQFF,TGTGCCAGCAGTGACTTTCGACTCGGGACAGGGGCACCCAATGAGCAGTTCTTC
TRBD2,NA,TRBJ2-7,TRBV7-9,CASSSSRTSGSDEQYF,TGTGCCAGCAGCTCCTCACGGACTAGCGGGAGCGACGAGCAGTACTTC
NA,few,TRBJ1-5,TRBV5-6,CASSLWGGVYSNQPQHF,TGTGCCAGCAGCTTGTGGGGGGGAGTGTATAGCAATCAGCCCCAGCATTTT
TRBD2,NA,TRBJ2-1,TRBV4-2,CASSQYGTSGGSYNEQFF,TGTGCCAGCAGCCAATACGGAACTAGCGGGGGTTCCTACAATGAGCAGTTCTTC
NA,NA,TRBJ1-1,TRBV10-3,CAISEEGLLGAFF,TGTGCCATCAGTGAGGAGGGACTCCTGGGAGCTTTCTTT
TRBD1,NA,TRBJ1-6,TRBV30,CAWGLDLTGTGISPLHF,TGTGCCTGGGGGCTAGATCTGACAGGGACTGGAATTTCACCCCTCCACTTT
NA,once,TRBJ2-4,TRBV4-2,CASSQDEASDIQYF,TGTGCCAGCAGCCAAGATGAGGCGTCGGACATTCAGTACTTC
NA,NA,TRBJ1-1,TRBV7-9,CASSLVRGNTEAFF,TGTGCCAGCAGCTTAGTCCGGGGGAACACTGAAGCTTTCTTT
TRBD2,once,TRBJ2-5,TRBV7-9,CASSASMGEGTQYF,TGTGCCAGCAGCGCCTCTATGGGGGAGGGGACCCAGTACTTC
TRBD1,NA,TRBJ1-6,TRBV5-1,CASSLDGTGGNSNSPLHF,TGCGCCAGCAGCTTGGATGGGACAGGGGGTAACTCAAATTCACCCCTCCACTTT
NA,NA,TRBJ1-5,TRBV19,CASSQAGGFEYQPQHF,TGTGCCAGTTCCCAGGCGGGAGGGTTTGAATATCAGCCCCAGCATTTT
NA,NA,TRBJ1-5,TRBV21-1,CASRVRDTTNQPQHF,TGTGCCAGCAGAGTCCGGGACACTACGAATCAGCCCCAGCATTTT
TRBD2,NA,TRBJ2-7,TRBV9,CASSVGGSLLGEQYF,TGTGCCAGCAGCGTCGGGGGGAGCCTGCTGGGGGAGCAGTACTTC
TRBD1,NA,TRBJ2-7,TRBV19,CASSLETGTSYEQYF,TGTGCCAGTAGTCTCGAGACAGGGACGTCCTACGAGCAGTACTTC
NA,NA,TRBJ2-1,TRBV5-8,CATPGRPGEFENYNEQFF,TGTGCCACCCCCGGACGACCGGGGGAGTTCGAGAACTACAATGAGCAGTTCTTC
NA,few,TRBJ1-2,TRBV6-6,CASKRGHPFGGYTF,TGTGCCAGCAAACGCGGACATCCATTCGGAGGCTACACCTTC
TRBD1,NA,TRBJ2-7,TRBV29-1,CSVRRGQDSYEQYF,TGCAGCGTTCGAAGGGGACAGGACTCCTACGAGCAGTACTTC
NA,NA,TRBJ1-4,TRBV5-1,CASSLLQGREKLFF,TGCGCCAGCAGCTTGCTGCAGGGTCGGGAAAAACTGTTTTTT
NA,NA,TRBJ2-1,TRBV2,CASNPGGNNEQFF,TGTGCCAGCAACCCAGGGGGGAACAATGAGCAGTTCTTC
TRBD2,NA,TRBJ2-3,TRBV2,CAVSESGVSRDTQYF,TGTGCCGTGTCAGAGAGCGGGGTATCGAGAGATACGCAGTATTTT
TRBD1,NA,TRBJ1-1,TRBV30,CACSKGQYTEAFF,TGTGCCTGCTCAAAGGGACAGTACACTGAAGCTTTCTTT
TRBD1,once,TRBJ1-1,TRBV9,CASSVAVRGPRTGNTEAFF,TGTGCCAGCAGCGTTGCCGTTAGGGGCCCCAGGACAGGGAACACTGAAGCTTTCTTT
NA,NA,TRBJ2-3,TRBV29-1,CSGQPTSTDTQYF,TGCAGCGGTCAGCCGACTAGCACAGATACGCAGTATTTT
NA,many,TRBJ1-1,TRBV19,CASSQRYNTEAFF,TGTGCCAGTAGTCAGAGGTACAACACTGAAGCTTTCTTT
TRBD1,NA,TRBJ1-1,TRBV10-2,CASSEIDRVNTEAFF,TGCGCCAGCAGTGAAATCGACAGGGTGAACACTGAAGCTTTCTTT
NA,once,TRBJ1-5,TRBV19,CASSISRAWGNQPQHF,TGTGCCAGTAGTATTTCGAGGGCGTGGGGCAATCAGCCCCAGCATTTT
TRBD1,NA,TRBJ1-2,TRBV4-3,CASSPDRGGSSWGYTF,TGCGCCAGCAGCCCGGACAGGGGAGGGTCGTCTTGGGGCTACACCTTC
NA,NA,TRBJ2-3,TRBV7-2,CASSLRQAGDTQYF,TGTGCCAGCAGCTTACGCCAGGCAGGGGATACGCAGTATTTT